The following is a T cell receptor (beta chain) sequence with its context. There are 13 residues in the CDR3. Germline-derived CDR1 and CDR2 are SGHDT and YYEEEE. The V gene lost 2 bases and the J gene lost 4 bases, with 9 bases spanning the gap. The sample is drawn from a study of shared clonotypes between healthy human individuals. Study at large: Per donor, three plates held CD4 naive cells, three held CD4 memory, two held CD8 naive and one held CD8 memory.

At deep level, the assay was performed. Sorted subsets were amplified in replicate PCRs using 200 ng DNA, about 30,000 T cell genomes. Sequencing was performed with immunoSEQ multiplex PCR; in TCRdb, only in-frame clones are kept and a portion is missing. The sample carries about 2.4 million clones, 80% to 95% recorded once. This TCR was recovered from a young man in good health. Some clones in this sample may be carry-over from other donors' samples. Sequenced: naive CD4+ T cells from PBMCs. Subset indicated: CD45RA+ positively selected. The chain couples TRBV5-6 to TRBJ1-1; D remains unclear. CDR3 sequence reads: CASSFNLATEAFF. CDR3 DNA sequence: TGTGCCAGCAGCTTTAACCTGGCCACTGAAGCTTTCTTT.